These 8 T cell receptor beta chains share one sample of origin, sequenced in a study of beta chain features in type 1 diabetes. Antigens of these TCRs are unknown. Overall study findings and caveats: Moderate yet significant TCRB CDR3 shortening was seen in Type 1 diabetes patients in all four CD4+ subsets.

Sequencing targeted expressed TCRB transcripts, as all isolated RNA had been reverse transcribed. Generated by immunoSEQ multiplex PCR, the TCRdb table keeps only in-frame clones and is missing some. The table lists roughly 280,000 clones, around 25% of them singletons, with approximately 0.011% in the top ten. The sample taken for sequencing was naive CD4+ T cells from blood. These receptors originate from a woman in her thirties with type 1 diabetes.

The rearrangement links TRBV19 to TRBJ2-7; 10 bases align to TRBD1. In germline, CDR1 is LNHDA, CDR2 SQIVND (reference sequence). This CDR3 has 14 residues. J lost 6 bases, V lost 5 bases, and 7 bases had no gene match. CDR3 nucleotides: TGTGCCAGTAGTCTGAGGGGACAGGGGTTCGAGCAGTACTTC. Residues: CASSLRGQGFEQYF.

This chain connects TRBV7-3 to TRBJ2-1, with 7 nucleotides matching TRBD1. The V gene's germline CDR1 is SGHTA and CDR2 FQGTGA. The CDR3 spans 14 residues. Trimming cost V 8 bases and J 8 bases; bases outside gene matches: 12. Here the CDR3 DNA reads TGTGCCAGCGCCGGGACAGTGGGTCTGGATGAGCAGTTCTTC. Its protein product is CASAGTVGLDEQFF. Supplemented by reference TRBV7-3 and TRBJ2-1, the full variable domain reads GAGVSQTPSNKVTEKGKYVELRCDPISGHTALYWYRQSLGQGPEFLIYFQGTGAADDSGLPNDRFFAVRPEGSVSTLKIQRTERGDSAVYLCASAGTVGLDEQFFGPGTRLTVL.

This clone turned up a few times. The chain recombines TRBV4-2 with TRBJ2-1; 7 nucleotides agree with TRBD2. Losses at the gene ends were 0 bases for V and 9 bases for J; bases not matched to a gene: 2. Germline V gives CDR1 LGHNA, CDR2 YNFKEQ. The length of the CDR3 is 13 residues. CDR3 loop: CASSQDREGEQFF. The DNA of the CDR3 is TGTGCCAGCAGCCAAGACAGGGAGGGTGAGCAGTTCTTC.

The table lists this clone with a few counts. This chain connects TRBV30 to TRBJ1-2; D gene uncertain. Germline V lookup: CDR1 GTSNPN, CDR2 SVGIG (reference sequence). The CDR3 has 10 residues. The V and J ends lost 6 bases and 8 bases respectively, with 10 bases between them. Here the CDR3 reads CACLTGGYTF. The CDR3 DNA follows: TGTGCCTGTCTCACGGGGGGCTACACCTTC.

This clone was counted between two and nine times. The chain uses TRBV28 and TRBJ2-4; TRBD1 is a possible D gene (6 bases). The V and J ends lost 5 bases and 8 bases respectively, with 10 bases between them. Germline CDR1 and CDR2: MDHEN and SYDVKM. This CDR3 region has 12 residues. The CDR3 nucleotides read TGTGCCAGCAGTAAGACAGGATACATTCAGTACTTC. Amino acids: CASSKTGYIQYF.

The gene calls are TRBV2 and TRBJ2-5, with D possibly matching TRBD2 (5 bases). The CDR3 has 13 residues. The ends were cut back, 0 bases at V and 5 bases at J, with 7 bases in the middle. Germline V gene data show CDR1 as SNHLY and CDR2 as FYNNEI. The CDR3 loop reads CASSEAGGETQYF. DNA for the CDR3: TGTGCCAGCAGTGAAGCAGGCGGGGAGACCCAGTACTTC.

This sequence joins TRBV4-1 and TRBJ1-2; TRBD1 matches at 9 bases. V shed 2 bases and J 8 bases; nucleotides not matched to a gene: 3. The CDR3 is made up of 13 amino acids. CDR1 and CDR2 from the germline V gene are MGHRA and YSYEKL. In nucleotides, the CDR3 is TGCGCCAGCAGCCAAAGGGACAGGGCAGGCTACACCTTC. Translating it yields CASSQRDRAGYTF.

This clone was counted between two and nine times. The chain couples TRBV28 to TRBJ2-3, with 7 bases lining up with TRBD1. The CDR3 sequence is 15 residues long. Germline CDR1 MDHEN, CDR2 SYDVKM. V trimming: 7 bases; J trimming: 6 bases; junction bases outside the gene matches: 13. CDR3 region: CASTPGQILLDTQYF. The CDR3 nucleotides read TGTGCCAGCACCCCGGGACAGATCCTCCTGGATACGCAGTATTTT.